This T cell receptor (beta chain) was found in a study of blood T cell repertoires in COVID-19. CDR3 size: 16 residues. V shed 1 base and J 6 bases; nucleotides not matched to a gene: 11. Per the germline V gene, CDR1 is LGHNA and CDR2 is YNFKEQ. Measured with immunoSEQ multiplex PCR; TCRdb has only the in-frame clones, and not every one. Here the sample spans some 300,000 clones, approximately 91% being singletons. The clonotype originates from a woman aged 25-40 years who had been exposed to COVID-19. This chain connects TRBV4-2 to TRBJ1-2; 7 bases agree with TRBD1. The source material was PBMCs or T cells enriched from blood (not recorded which). In DNA form, the CDR3 reads TGTGCCAGCAGCCAAGGGCAGGGGGGTTTGATGGATGGCTACACCTTC. Amino acid sequence: CASSQGQGGLMDGYTF.